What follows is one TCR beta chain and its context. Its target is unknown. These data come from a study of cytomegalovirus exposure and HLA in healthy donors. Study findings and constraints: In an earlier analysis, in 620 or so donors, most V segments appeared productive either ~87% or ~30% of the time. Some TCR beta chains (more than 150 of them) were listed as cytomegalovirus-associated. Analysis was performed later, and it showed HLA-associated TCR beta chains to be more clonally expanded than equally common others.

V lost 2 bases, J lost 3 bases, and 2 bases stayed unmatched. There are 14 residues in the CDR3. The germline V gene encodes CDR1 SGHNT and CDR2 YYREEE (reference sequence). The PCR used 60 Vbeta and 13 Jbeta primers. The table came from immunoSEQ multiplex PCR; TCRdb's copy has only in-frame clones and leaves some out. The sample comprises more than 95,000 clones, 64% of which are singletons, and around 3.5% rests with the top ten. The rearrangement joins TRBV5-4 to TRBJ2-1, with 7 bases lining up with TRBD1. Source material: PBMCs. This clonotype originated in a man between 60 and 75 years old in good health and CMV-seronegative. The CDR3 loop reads CASSFGTDYNEQFF. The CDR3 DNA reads TGTGCCAGCAGCTTTGGGACAGACTACAATGAGCAGTTCTTC.